The clone carrying this T cell receptor beta chain appeared a few times. Germline CDR1 MNHNS, CDR2 SASEGT. The CDR3 extends over 16 amino acids. Trimming left V 6 bases short and J 0 bases short, with 15 bases between. TCRdb re-called the RT-PCR reads with MiXCR, one entry per CDR3 protein. The table records almost 700,000 distinct CDR3 sequences, 14% of them present only once. The rearrangement links TRBV6-1 to TRBJ1-5, with a possible D match to TRBD1 (5 bases). The sequencing sample was made of memory CD4+ T cells from blood. The clonotype originates from a female donor in good health, serving as a healthy control. CDR3 in amino acids: CASRGLDSYSNQPQHF. The CDR3, as DNA: TGTGCCAGCAGGGGGTTAGACAGTTATAGCAATCAGCCCCAGCATTTT.